These T cell receptor beta chains were read from a single sample in a study of a mutant IDH1 vaccine in newly diagnosed glioma. Sequencing used immunoSEQ multiplex PCR; TCRdb keeps in-frame clones, though not all of them. Seen here are under 60,000 clones, 60% to 85% observed once, and the top ten hold 9% to 15%. Which antigens these TCRs recognize remains unknown. The specimen comprised PBMCs, sampled from a glioma patient whose treatment included an IDH1 peptide vaccine. These receptors all stem from a man aged 40-50 years with glioma. Each CDR3 is given with its conserved first and last residue. D genes are given only for firm matches. Size tells how often a clone was seen (once, few, many) or the class of an expanded clone, and some rows leave it out.

V	size	D	J	DNA	CDR3
TRBV2	few	-	TRBJ1-2	TGTGCCAGCAGTGTTCAGGGAAAGAGCTACACCTTC	CASSVQGKSYTF
TRBV4-3	-	-	TRBJ2-2	TGCGCCAGCAGCGGGAGCAAAGACACCGGGGAGCTGTTTTTT	CASSGSKDTGELFF
TRBV6-6	-	-	TRBJ2-1	TGTGCCAGCACCCCGGGGTGGAACAATGAGCAGTTCTTC	CASTPGWNNEQFF
TRBV7-2	few	TRBD2	TRBJ2-7	TGTGCCAGCAGGTTCCTCGGGACTAGCGTTGGCGAGCAGTACTTC	CASRFLGTSVGEQYF
TRBV7-9	-	-	TRBJ2-2	TGTGCCAGCAGCCCCGCGGGAGGGGAGCTGTTTTTT	CASSPAGGELFF
TRBV27	-	-	TRBJ2-5	TGTGCCAGCAGTTGGGGACCCGGAGGCCAAGAGACCCAGTACTTC	CASSWGPGGQETQYF
TRBV28	-	-	TRBJ1-5	TGTGCCACACGGGACGCCCCAGCAAGGGACAATCAGCCCCAGCATTTT	CATRDAPARDNQPQHF
TRBV4-1	-	-	TRBJ2-1	TGCGCCAGCAGCGCCCGCCCGGGACAACCATACAATGAGCAGTTCTTC	CASSARPGQPYNEQFF
TRBV4-1	once	TRBD1	TRBJ2-3	TGCGCCAGCAGCCAAGGACTGACAGGGGATGGCACAGATACGCAGTATTTT	CASSQGLTGDGTDTQYF
TRBV1	-	-	TRBJ2-3	TGCACCAGTCCTCTAGCGGGGCGCCTCACAGATACGCAGTATTTT	CTSPLAGRLTDTQYF
TRBV7-9	-	TRBD1	TRBJ1-2	TGTGCCAGCAGCTTACCCGACAGGGTTTATGGCTACACCTTC	CASSLPDRVYGYTF
TRBV25-1	-	-	TRBJ1-3	TGTGCCAGCAGTGAATCGGGCAGAGGCTCTGGAAACACCATATATTTT	CASSESGRGSGNTIYF
TRBV4-1	-	TRBD1	TRBJ2-7	TGCGCCAGCAGCCTCCGGGACAGGGACTACGAGCAGTACTTC	CASSLRDRDYEQYF
TRBV4-1	-	-	TRBJ1-2	TGCGCCAGCAGCCAACCGGGACAATCTAACTATGGCTACACCTTC	CASSQPGQSNYGYTF
TRBV5-5	few	-	TRBJ2-7	TGTGCCAGCAGCGCTTCCTACGAGCAGTACTTC	CASSASYEQYF
TRBV7-2	-	-	TRBJ2-2	TGTGCCAGCAGCCCCCCGCAGAGGAACACCGGGGAGCTGTTTTTT	CASSPPQRNTGELFF
TRBV5-6	-	-	TRBJ1-1	TGTGCCAGCAGTCCGACGGCGGGGGCTGAAGCTTTCTTT	CASSPTAGAEAFF
TRBV11-2	-	TRBD1	TRBJ2-1	TGTGCCAGCAGCTATCAGACAGGGTACAATGAGCAGTTCTTC	CASSYQTGYNEQFF
TRBV5-5	-	-	TRBJ1-1	TGTGCCAGCAGCTTGCAACTAATGAACACTGAAGCTTTCTTT	CASSLQLMNTEAFF
TRBV27	-	TRBD1	TRBJ1-1	TGTGCCAGCAGACAGGGGGAAGAGAACACTGAAGCTTTCTTT	CASRQGEENTEAFF
TRBV6-1	-	TRBD1	TRBJ1-5	TGTGCCAGCAGTGCGGGAACAGGGGGAAAAAATCAGTCCCAGCATTTT	CASSAGTGGKNQSQHF
TRBV6-6	-	-	TRBJ2-5	TGTGCCAGCAGTTTTGACCGGCAGGTTCAAGAGACCCAGTACTTC	CASSFDRQVQETQYF
TRBV6-1	-	TRBD1	TRBJ2-2	TGTGCCAGCAGTGAGGACAGGGCTCGAACCGGGGAGCTGTTTTTT	CASSEDRARTGELFF
TRBV5-1	-	-	TRBJ2-1	TGCGCCAGCAGCAATACCAATGAGCAGTTCTTC	CASSNTNEQFF
TRBV4-2	-	-	TRBJ2-7	TGTGCCAGCAGCCAGGGGGTGGGACTGGATGACTACGAGCAGTACTTC	CASSQGVGLDDYEQYF
TRBV7-6	-	-	TRBJ1-3	TGTGCCAGCAGCCCAAGCCCGCCGTCTGGAAACACCATATATTTT	CASSPSPPSGNTIYF
TRBV6-5	-	TRBD2	TRBJ2-1	TGTGCCAGCAGAAAACCGACTAGCGGGGGGGGTGAGCAGTTCTTC	CASRKPTSGGGEQFF
TRBV7-8	-	-	TRBJ2-7	TGTGCCAGCAGCGTGGACACCTTATACGAGCAGTACTTC	CASSVDTLYEQYF
TRBV4-1	-	-	TRBJ2-1	TGCGCCAGCAGCCAAGATAGGGGGGAGCGGGGCAATGAGCAGTTCTTC	CASSQDRGERGNEQFF
TRBV27	-	-	TRBJ2-1	TGTGCCAGGGTCTCTGGACTGGACAATGAGCAGTTCTTC	CARVSGLDNEQFF
TRBV7-9	-	-	TRBJ2-1	TGTGCCAGCAGCTTAGCGATCGGAGCGTCTGATGAGCAGTTCTTC	CASSLAIGASDEQFF
TRBV19	-	-	TRBJ2-3	TGTGCCAGTAGTCCCGATAGCGTCGCAGATACGCAGTATTTT	CASSPDSVADTQYF
TRBV2	-	-	TRBJ1-4	TGTGCCAGCCGTCCTAATTTAGATGAAAAACTGTTTTTT	CASRPNLDEKLFF
TRBV7-2	-	TRBD1	TRBJ1-2	TGTGCCAGCAGCCAGGACAGGGATGGCTACACCTTC	CASSQDRDGYTF
TRBV29-1	-	TRBD2	TRBJ2-5	TGCAGCGTTGAACTAGCGGGAGGGGGGGAGACCCAGTACTTC	CSVELAGGGETQYF